These 3 T cell receptor beta chains originate from one sample sequenced in a study of Graves' ophthalmopathy and Graves' hyperthyroidism. Researchers took RNA transcripts and amplified TCR beta CDR3 regions from them. The workflow started with a first-round RT-PCR run with HTBI primers and then moved on to a second-round multiplex PCR. TCRdb re-analysed the multiplex PCR reads in MiXCR, keeping a single row per CDR3 protein. The sample has around 1,000,000 distinct CDR3 sequences; 35% to 45% are singletons. Input material: peripheral blood or thyroid tissue (not recorded which). These receptors all come from an adult man with Graves' hyperthyroidism.

The rearrangement joins TRBV2 to TRBJ2-5; TRBD2 matches 9 bases. Trimming removed 5 bases from V and 1 base from J; junction bases left unmatched: 8. The germline gives CDR1 SNHLY, CDR2 FYNNEI. This CDR3 is built from 16 residues. The DNA for the CDR3 is TGTGCCAGCAGTTCCCAGAGCGGGAGGCCCCAAGAGACCCAGTACTTC. It encodes CASSSQSGRPQETQYF.

This rearrangement joins TRBV10-3 to TRBJ2-5, with no clear D. CDR3 length: 14 amino acids. Germline V CDR1 and CDR2: ENHRY, SYGVKD. V dropped 10 bases and J dropped 1 base, with 16 bases sitting between them. The CDR3 bases are TGTGCCAGCAGCTCCGGGCCTACCCAAGAGACCCAGTACTTC. As protein: CASSSGPTQETQYF.

This clonotype was observed at least ten times. CDR3 in DNA: TGTGCCAGCAGCGTAGGCAGCGCTCAAGAGACCCAGTACTTC. Encoded protein: CASSVGSAQETQYF. The chain combines TRBV9 with TRBJ2-5, with D unclear. Between the trimmed V and J ends, which lost 0 bases and 2 bases, there was a span of 8 bases. Germline CDR1 and CDR2: SGDLS and YYNGEE. This CDR3 comprises 14 residues.